This T cell receptor (beta chain) was sequenced during a study of shared clonotypes between healthy human individuals (dated by TCRdb to 2018 to 2020). Background for the entire study: Three men and a couple of women, aged 18 to 49 years, made up the cohort. For each donor, three plates each were used for CD4 naive and CD4 memory, two plates were used for CD8 naive, and one plate was used for CD8 memory. The study deeply sequenced blood TCR repertoires of about 5 healthy adults to estimate repertoire size and the extent of clonotype sharing between individuals. Different laboratories and diverse techniques were used to prepare libraries and sequence TCR repertoires, to increase sequencing depth and limit assay-specific biases. Between about 0.8 and 9 billion PBMCs per donor were obtained by leukapheresis. Broad study findings and their caveats: Because the study included a small number of donors, the genetic and exposure-history diversity represented was limited. Incomplete sequencing was indicated by rarefaction of sorted-subset datasets, despite the large sequencing depth. Based on pairwise subsampling, the degree of clonotype sharing among donors was expected to be affected by sequencing depth. Higher generation probabilities were observed for clonotypes shared by all four sorted-subset donors than for non-shared clonotypes. Sampling was limited to blood, and TCR repertoires in tissue likely differ from TCR repertoires in blood. Across a handful of donors, about 4.5% of naive CD4, approximately 4% of naive CD8, 2% to 2.5% of memory CD4, and about 0.44% of memory CD8 clonotypes were shared. Naive subsets generally had larger estimated clonotype richness than memory subsets did.

Donors were healthy HIV-negative adults with no recently reported acute infections or vaccinations. All donors were Caucasian adults living in Nashville, Tennessee, USA. CD4+ T cells were enriched through magnetic negative selection, after which naive cells were positively selected on CD45RA and the remaining negative fraction served as the memory subset. After blood collection by leukapheresis, PBMCs were isolated using Ficoll-Histopaque density gradient centrifugation and then cryopreserved in the vapor phase of liquid nitrogen. Analytical flow cytometry was used to check the purity and quantity of each magnetically sorted T cell population. Genomic DNA was isolated from each sorted fraction and quantified by UV absorbance on a Nanodrop 2000c. The CDR3 numbers 14 residues from cysteine through phenylalanine. The read is trimmed to its CDR3 DNA, 42 bases read in frame from base 1. CDR1 is given as MDHEN and CDR2 as SYDVKM, both from the germline V gene. The germline ends are 17 bases apart after V is trimmed by 11 bases and J by 3 bases.

Comment on this clone: What antigen it recognizes has not been identified. No quality values exist for individual bases; no much larger clone is one base distant.

TCR CDR3 regions were amplified from genomic DNA by multiplex PCR using the deep immunoSEQ assay. Genomic DNA extracted from each cell subset was distributed evenly over all wells of several immunoSEQ 96-well plates, and each plate served as one replicate. For sorted subsets, around 200 ng genomic DNA, equal to tens of thousands of T cell genomes, was loaded into each replicate PCR. Purified libraries were quantified with a Qubit 3.0 fluorometer, sized on a Bioanalyzer 2100, and re-quantified with the KAPA Library Quantification kit. Each immunoSEQ 96-well plate was sequenced on its own single-read 150-cycle Illumina NextSeq 550 flow cell. The original pipeline was this. Because the immunoSEQ output included only junctional sequences and no quality scores, the filtering could not be the same as the filtering used for full-length reads. Sequences were annotated with PyIR, a Python wrapper for IgBLAST v1.9, using IMGT germline references to assign V/J genes and CDR3. Reads were removed for weak V/J assignments (E-value above 1e-6), missing CDR3, stop codons, out-of-frame junctions, or ambiguous translated residues. A V3J clonotype was defined by an identical inferred V gene, J gene, and CDR3 amino acid sequence. The percentage overlap between two repertoires was calculated by dividing the number of shared unique clonotypes by the size of the smaller repertoire. Richness of each repertoire was evaluated using RTK rarefaction, the Chao1 estimator, and Recon v2.1 estimates of unobserved clonotypes. Generation probabilities for all TCRbeta clonotypes obtained by the gDNA method from a handful of donors were computed using OLGA. TCRdb limited this immuneACCESS table to in-frame rearrangements with V and J called. A share of clones is missing; checked studies link under half to unresolved V genes, and the rest is unexplained. V and J calls and clone size are those listed in that table; D and trimming were worked out from the DNA. This sample comprises 2 million to 2.5 million clones, 85% to 95% of them detected only once. The ten largest clones capture around 0.4% of the sample.

The sequence was obtained from a young man in good health. Some clones in this sample may be carry-over from other donors' samples. Specimen: naive CD4+ T cells from PBMCs. The sample's cell subset or site label, in plain terms: CD45RA+ positively selected. The chain is encoded by TRBV28 joined to TRBJ2-1; the D gene remains uncertain. The bases read TGTGCCGTACAGCGAGAGGCTTTCTACAATGAGCAGTTCTTC. Translated, this is CAVQREAFYNEQFF.